This TCR beta chain was obtained from a study of molecular identifiers for immune sequencing clone quantification. V was shortened by 4 bases and J by 0 bases, with 13 bases between the two germline ends. In germline, CDR1 is SGHAT, CDR2 FQDESV (reference sequence). The CDR3 spans 16 residues. This clonotype was counted only a few times. MiXCR was run by TCRdb on the PCR reads, yielding one entry per CDR3 protein. Among about 320,000 distinct CDR3 sequences listed, roughly a quarter were seen once. This sequence was found in a human donor in good health. Some libraries in this study had Jurkat cell RNA spiked in. The V call is TRBV11-1, the J call TRBJ2-1; D might be TRBD2 (6 bases). The material sequenced was naive CD8+ T cells from blood, with Jurkat cell RNA spiked in. The subset is: FACS-sorted CD8+CD4-CCR7+CD45RA+ naive T cells. The CDR3 nucleotides read TGTGCCAGCAGCTGGGATAGCGGCCTCTCCTACAATGAGCAGTTCTTC. Translation: CASSWDSGLSYNEQFF.